This TCR beta chain appears in the sequencing data of a study of T cell repertoires in cytomegalovirus infection. The wider study: Public TCR beta signature analysis indicated the presence of both CMV infection and matching HLA type. Points from the study as a whole: Across the ex vivo response, the dominant clonotypes were HLA-C-restricted CMV-specific TCR beta clonotypes. Cumulative public TCR beta family frequency identified carriers of CMV plus the relevant HLA.

MiXCR, applied by TCRdb to the reads, yields one record per CDR3 protein. The repertoire holds some 320,000 distinct CDR3 sequences, 9.5% seen once, with about 4.5% in the top ten. This clonotype was seen ten or more times. The antigen is unknown. Trimming at V came to 0 bases and at J to 7 bases, leaving 5 bases not matched to a gene. CDR3 length: 14 amino acids. CDR1 and CDR2 (germline): SGHTA, FQGNSA. Source material: PBMCs. The clonotype comes from a human donor in good health (CMV status not recorded). Some clones in this sample may be carry-over from other donors' samples. The genes are TRBV7-2 and TRBJ2-7; the match to TRBD1 covers 8 bases. The CDR3 region is CASSLAGTGKEQYF. The CDR3 bases are TGTGCCAGCAGCTTAGCCGGGACAGGAAAAGAGCAGTACTTC.